This TCR beta chain comes out of a study of T cell responses to AZD1222 COVID-19 vaccine. Points from the study as a whole: No day 14 peak samples; only post-peak repertoires were characterized. Close to half of all spike-specific TCRs reportedly target regions of the variants that are unmutated.

The table came from immunoSEQ multiplex PCR; TCRdb's copy has only in-frame clones and leaves some out. Found here are roughly 140,000 clones, more than 70% of them singletons; the top ten hold around 3.1%. V was shortened by 7 bases and J by 5 bases, with 14 bases between the two germline ends. The CDR3 runs 14 residues. Germline assignment: CDR1 MDHEN and CDR2 SYDVKM. Second-dose schedules of about 4 or about 12 weeks were combined. Notes on this clone: Its antigen is not known.

This clonotype was obtained from an adult who received the AZD1222 COVID-19 vaccine. Sample: peripheral blood, taken 28 days after the second AZD1222 dose. This chain uses TRBV28 with TRBJ2-2; D call uncertain. The CDR3 spells CASISWDGTGELFF. CDR3 bases: TGTGCCAGCATCTCCTGGGATGGTACCGGGGAGCTGTTTTTT.